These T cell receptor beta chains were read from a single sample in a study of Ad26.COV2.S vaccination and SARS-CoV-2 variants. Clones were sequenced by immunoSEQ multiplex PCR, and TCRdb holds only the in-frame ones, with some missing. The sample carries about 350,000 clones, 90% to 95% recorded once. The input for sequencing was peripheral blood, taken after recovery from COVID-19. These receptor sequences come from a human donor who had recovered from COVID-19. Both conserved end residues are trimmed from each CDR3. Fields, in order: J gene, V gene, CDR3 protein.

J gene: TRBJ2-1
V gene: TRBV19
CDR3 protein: ATSKIAGGRNEQF

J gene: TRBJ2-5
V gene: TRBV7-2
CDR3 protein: ASSLPMTSGGSMQETQY

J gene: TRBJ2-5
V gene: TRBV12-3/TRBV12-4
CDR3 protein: ASRGPEETQY

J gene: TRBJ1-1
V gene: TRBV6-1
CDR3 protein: ASSEEGEGAF

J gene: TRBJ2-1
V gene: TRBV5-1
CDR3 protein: ASSLGGGPYNEQF

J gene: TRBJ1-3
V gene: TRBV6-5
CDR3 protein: ASQKGLSGNTIY

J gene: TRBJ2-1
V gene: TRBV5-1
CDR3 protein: ASSLGREGEQF

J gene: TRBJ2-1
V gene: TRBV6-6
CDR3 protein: ASSLGARRGILSYNEQF

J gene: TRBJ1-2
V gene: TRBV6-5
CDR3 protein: ASSKQQGSYGYT

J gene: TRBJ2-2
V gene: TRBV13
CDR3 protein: ASSFRDGNTGELF

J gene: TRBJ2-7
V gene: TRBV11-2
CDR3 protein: ASLGGGEQY

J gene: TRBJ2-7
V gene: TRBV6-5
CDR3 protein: ASRRTGTYEQY

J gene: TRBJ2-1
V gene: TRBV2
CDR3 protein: ASSPRVGQSHNEQF

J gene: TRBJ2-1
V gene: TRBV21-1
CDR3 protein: ASRGQGGNEQF

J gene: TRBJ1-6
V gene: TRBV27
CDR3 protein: ASSAGTVGISYNSPLH

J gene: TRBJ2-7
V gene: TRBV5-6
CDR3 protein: ASSPWGAGAPSGEQY

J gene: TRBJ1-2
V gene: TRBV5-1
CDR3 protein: ASSLADRAYGYT

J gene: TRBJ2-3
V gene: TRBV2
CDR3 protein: ATLRGDTQY

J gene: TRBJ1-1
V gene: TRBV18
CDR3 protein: ASSPPIRVGVTEAF

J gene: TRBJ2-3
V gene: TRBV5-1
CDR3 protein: ASRVGPQRTDTQY

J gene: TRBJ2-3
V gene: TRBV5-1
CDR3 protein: ASSLELAGERDTQY

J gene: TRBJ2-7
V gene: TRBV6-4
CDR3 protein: ASSDGGLTYEQY

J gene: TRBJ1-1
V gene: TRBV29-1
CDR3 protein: SVVPGTNTEAF

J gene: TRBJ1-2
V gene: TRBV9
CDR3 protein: ASTDRVYGYT

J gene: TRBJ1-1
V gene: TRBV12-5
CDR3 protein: ASGRGTGSRDTEAF

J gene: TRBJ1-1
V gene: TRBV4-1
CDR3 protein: ASRPNSGNMNTEAF

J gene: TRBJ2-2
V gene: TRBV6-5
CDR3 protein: ASSRDRDFTGELF

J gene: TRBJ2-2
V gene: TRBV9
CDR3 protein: ASKRGGELF

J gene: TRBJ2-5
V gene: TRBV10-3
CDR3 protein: AISIAGVGETQY

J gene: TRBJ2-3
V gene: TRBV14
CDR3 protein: ASSPLLASTDTQY

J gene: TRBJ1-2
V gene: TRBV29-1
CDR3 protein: SVEDIVGYGYT

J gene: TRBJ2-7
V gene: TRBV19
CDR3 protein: ASSDRVREQY

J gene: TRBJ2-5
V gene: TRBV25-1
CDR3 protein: ASSPGAAQTQY

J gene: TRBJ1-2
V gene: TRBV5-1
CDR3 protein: ASSLDIGTKSGYT

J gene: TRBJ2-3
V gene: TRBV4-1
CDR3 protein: ASSQGTGTGFWTDTQY

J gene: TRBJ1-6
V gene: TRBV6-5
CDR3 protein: ASSYSKVREAPLH

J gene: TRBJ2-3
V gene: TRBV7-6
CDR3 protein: ASRSTRLGTDTQY

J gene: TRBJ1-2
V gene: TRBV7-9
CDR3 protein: ASSLVLTDIFGYT

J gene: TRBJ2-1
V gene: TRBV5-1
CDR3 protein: ASSLDARGDNEQF

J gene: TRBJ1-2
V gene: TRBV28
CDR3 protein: ASLQLDYGYT

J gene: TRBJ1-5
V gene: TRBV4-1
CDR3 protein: ASSHPGSSNQPQH

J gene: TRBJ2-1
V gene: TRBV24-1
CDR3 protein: ATSRDRVSDEQF

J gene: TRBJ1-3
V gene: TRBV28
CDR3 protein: ASQTGDSGNTIY

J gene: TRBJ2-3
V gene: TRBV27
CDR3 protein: ASSPSLSGTDTQY

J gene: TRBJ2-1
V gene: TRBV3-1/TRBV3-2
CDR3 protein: ASSQVRIFHEQF

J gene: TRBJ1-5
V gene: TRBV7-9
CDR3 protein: ASSGGARAHNQPQH

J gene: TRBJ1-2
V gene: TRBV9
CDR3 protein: ASSPSGTALGVT

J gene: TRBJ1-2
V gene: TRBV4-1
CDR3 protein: ASSHPGQGANNNYGYT

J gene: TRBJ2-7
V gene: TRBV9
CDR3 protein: ASSVGAVGYEQY

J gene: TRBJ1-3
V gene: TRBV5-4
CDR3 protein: ASSPRGGSGNTIY

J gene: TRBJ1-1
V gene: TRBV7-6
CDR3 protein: ASSFGTGGANTEAF

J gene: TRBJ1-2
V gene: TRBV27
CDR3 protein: ASSLWGQGATYGYT

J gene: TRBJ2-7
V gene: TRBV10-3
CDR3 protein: AISESAGIHEQY

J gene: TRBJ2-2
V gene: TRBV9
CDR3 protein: ASSMGTSGVPGELF

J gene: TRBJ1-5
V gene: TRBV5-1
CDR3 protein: ASSFGATEPQH

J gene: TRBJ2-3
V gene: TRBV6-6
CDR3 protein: ASSLDLTDTQY

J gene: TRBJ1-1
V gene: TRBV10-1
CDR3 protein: ASSEGVGTEAF